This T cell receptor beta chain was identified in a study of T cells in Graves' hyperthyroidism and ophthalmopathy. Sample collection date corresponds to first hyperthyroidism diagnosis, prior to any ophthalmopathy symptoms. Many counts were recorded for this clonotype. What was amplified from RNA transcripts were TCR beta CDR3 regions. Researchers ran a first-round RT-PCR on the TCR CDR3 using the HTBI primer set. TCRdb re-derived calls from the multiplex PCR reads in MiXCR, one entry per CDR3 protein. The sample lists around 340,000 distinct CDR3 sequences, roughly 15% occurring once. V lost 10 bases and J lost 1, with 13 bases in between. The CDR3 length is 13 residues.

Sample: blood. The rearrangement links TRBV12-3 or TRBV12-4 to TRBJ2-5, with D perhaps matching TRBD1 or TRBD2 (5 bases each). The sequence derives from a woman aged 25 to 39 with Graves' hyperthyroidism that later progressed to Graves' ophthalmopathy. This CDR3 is CATGDGLQETQYF. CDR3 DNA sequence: TGTGCCACCGGGGACGGGCTCCAAGAGACCCAGTACTTC.